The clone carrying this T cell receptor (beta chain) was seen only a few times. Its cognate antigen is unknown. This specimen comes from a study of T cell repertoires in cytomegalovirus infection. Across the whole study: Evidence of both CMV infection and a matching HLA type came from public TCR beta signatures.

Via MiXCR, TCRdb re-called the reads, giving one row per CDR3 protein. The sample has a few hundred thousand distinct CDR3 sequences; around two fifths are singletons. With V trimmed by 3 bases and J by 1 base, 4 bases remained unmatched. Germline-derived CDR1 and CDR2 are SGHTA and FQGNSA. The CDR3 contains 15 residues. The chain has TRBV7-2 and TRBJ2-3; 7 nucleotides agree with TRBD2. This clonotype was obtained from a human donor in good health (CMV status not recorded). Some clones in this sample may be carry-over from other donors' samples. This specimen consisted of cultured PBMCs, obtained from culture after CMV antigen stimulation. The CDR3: CASSFTAGGTDTQYF. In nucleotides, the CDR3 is TGTGCCAGCAGCTTTACCGCGGGGGGCACAGATACGCAGTATTTT. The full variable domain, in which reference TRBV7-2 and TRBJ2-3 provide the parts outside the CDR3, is GAGVSQSPSNKVTEKGKDVELRCDPISGHTALYWYRQSLGQGLEFLIYFQGNSAPDKSGLPSDRFSAERTGGSVSTLTIQRTQQEDSAVYLCASSFTAGGTDTQYFGPGTRLTVL.